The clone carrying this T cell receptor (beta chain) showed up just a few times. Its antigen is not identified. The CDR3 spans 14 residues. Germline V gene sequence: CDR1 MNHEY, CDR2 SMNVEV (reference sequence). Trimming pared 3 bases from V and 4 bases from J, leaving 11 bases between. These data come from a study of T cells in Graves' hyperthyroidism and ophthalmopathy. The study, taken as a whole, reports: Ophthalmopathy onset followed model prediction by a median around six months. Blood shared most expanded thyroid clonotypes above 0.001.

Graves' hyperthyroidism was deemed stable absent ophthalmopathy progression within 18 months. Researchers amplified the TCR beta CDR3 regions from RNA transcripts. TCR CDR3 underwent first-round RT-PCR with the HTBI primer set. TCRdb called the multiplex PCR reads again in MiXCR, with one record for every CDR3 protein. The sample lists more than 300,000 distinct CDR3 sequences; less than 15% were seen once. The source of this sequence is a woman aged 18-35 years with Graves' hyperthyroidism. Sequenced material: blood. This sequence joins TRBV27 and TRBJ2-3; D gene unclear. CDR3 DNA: TGTGCCAGCAGTTTGTACCGAACCCCAGATACGCAGTATTTT. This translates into CASSLYRTPDTQYF.